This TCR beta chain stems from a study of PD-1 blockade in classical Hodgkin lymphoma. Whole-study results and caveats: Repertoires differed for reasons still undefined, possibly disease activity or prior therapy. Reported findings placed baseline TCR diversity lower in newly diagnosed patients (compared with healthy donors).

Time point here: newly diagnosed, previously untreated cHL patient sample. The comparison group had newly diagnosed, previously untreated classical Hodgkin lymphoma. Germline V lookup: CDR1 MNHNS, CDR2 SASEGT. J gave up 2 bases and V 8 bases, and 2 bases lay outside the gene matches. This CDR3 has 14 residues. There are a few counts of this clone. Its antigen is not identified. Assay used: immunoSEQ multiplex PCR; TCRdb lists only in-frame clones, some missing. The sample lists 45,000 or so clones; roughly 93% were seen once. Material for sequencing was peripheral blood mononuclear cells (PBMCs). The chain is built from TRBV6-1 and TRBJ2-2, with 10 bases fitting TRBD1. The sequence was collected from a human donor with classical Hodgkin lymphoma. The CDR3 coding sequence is TGTGCCAGCGGGACAGGGGTCAACACCGGGGAGCTGTTTTTT. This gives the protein CASGTGVNTGELFF.